Listed below are T cell receptor beta chains from one sample, sequenced in a study of molecular identifiers for immune sequencing clone quantification. TCRdb re-analysed the PCR reads in MiXCR, keeping a single row per CDR3 protein. Of over 550,000 distinct CDR3 sequences listed, less than 30% were seen once; the top ten hold about 0.84%. Specimen: naive CD8+ T cells from blood, with Jurkat cell RNA spiked in. These TCRs come from a human donor in good health. Some libraries in this study had Jurkat cell RNA spiked in. The CDR3 runs from the conserved cysteine through the conserved F or W. The order of the fields is J gene, clone size, CDR3 length, D gene, V gene, CDR3 DNA, CDR3 protein. A D gene is named only where the DNA matches it firmly. Rows give clone size only sometimes, using once, few, many, or a class for an expanded clone.

TRBJ2-1	-	15	-	TRBV29-1	TGCAGCGTTGAATTGGCTTCAGAAACCTACAATGAGCAGTTCTTC	CSVELASETYNEQFF
TRBJ2-7	many	12	-	TRBV5-1	TGCGCCAGCAGCGCGGGACAGCCCGAGCAGTACTTC	CASSAGQPEQYF
TRBJ1-1	many	16	TRBD1	TRBV5-6	TGTGCCAGCAGCTGGGGACAGGGTACGGTGAACACTGAAGCTTTCTTT	CASSWGQGTVNTEAFF
TRBJ2-5	-	15	TRBD1	TRBV24-1	TGTGCCACCAGTGAGCGGACAGGGGGTATCGAGACCCAGTACTTC	CATSERTGGIETQYF
TRBJ2-3	-	13	TRBD1	TRBV19	TGTGCCAGTAGAAGGACAGGGGAAGATACGCAGTATTTT	CASRRTGEDTQYF
TRBJ2-5	-	13	-	TRBV28	TGTGCCAGCAGTTCCGGGACCTGGGAGACCCAGTACTTC	CASSSGTWETQYF
TRBJ1-2	many	11	-	TRBV19	TGTGCCAGTAGTATTGGGGATGGCTACACCTTC	CASSIGDGYTF
TRBJ2-7	-	16	TRBD2	TRBV28	TGTGCCAGCAGTTTGCATCTAGCGGGAGGCTCCTACGAGCAGTACTTC	CASSLHLAGGSYEQYF
TRBJ2-7	-	16	TRBD2	TRBV5-6	TGTGCCAGCAGCTTGCAACTAGCGGGGGGGCCCTACGAGCAGTACTTC	CASSLQLAGGPYEQYF
TRBJ2-1	-	17	TRBD2	TRBV12-3/TRBV12-4	TGTGCCAGCAGCCGGAGCGGGAGCGCGAACCCCTTCGATGAGCAGTTCTTC	CASSRSGSANPFDEQFF
TRBJ1-1	many	15	-	TRBV9	TGTGCCAGCAGTTTATTTAGTGGGGGTAACACTGAAGCTTTCTTT	CASSLFSGGNTEAFF
TRBJ2-5	-	17	TRBD2	TRBV4-1	TGCGCCAGCAGCCCCCCAGGGGGACTAGCCTTACGGGAGACCCAGTACTTC	CASSPPGGLALRETQYF
TRBJ2-2	-	12	-	TRBV12-5	TGCGCTAGTGGTTCGGGATTTCGGGAGCTGTTTTTC	CASGSGFRELFF
TRBJ2-3	-	16	TRBD1	TRBV6-2/TRBV6-3	TGTGCCAGCACCAACGCCCTAGGGGGCTCCACAGCTACGCAGTATTTT	CASTNALGGSTATQYF
TRBJ2-7	many	14	TRBD2	TRBV7-2	TGTGCCAGCAGCTTTGGGACTAGCTCCTACGAGCAGTACTTC	CASSFGTSSYEQYF
TRBJ2-5	few	15	TRBD1	TRBV12-3/TRBV12-4	TGTGCCAGCAGTCCCCCGGGACAGACCCAAGAGACCCAGTACTTC	CASSPPGQTQETQYF
TRBJ2-5	-	17	TRBD2	TRBV9	TGTGCCAGCAGCGGAACCTCTAGCGGGAGAGGTCGGGAGACCCAGTACTTC	CASSGTSSGRGRETQYF
TRBJ1-1	many	11	-	TRBV20-1	TGCAGTGCTAGAGATGTGACAGAAGCTTTCTTT	CSARDVTEAFF
TRBJ2-7	many	15	TRBD2	TRBV20-1	TGCAGTGCTAGAAGCTCGGCGCGGGGGGATGCCGAGCAGTACTTC	CSARSSARGDAEQYF
TRBJ2-1	-	13	-	TRBV18	TGTGCCGGCTCACCACCAGCAGGGAATGAGCAGTTCTTC	CAGSPPAGNEQFF
TRBJ1-1	-	15	-	TRBV2	TGTGCCAGCAGTGAGGATGGCAGGAGAAACACTAAAGCTTTCTTT	CASSEDGRRNTKAFF
TRBJ1-5	-	18	TRBD1	TRBV4-3	TGCGCCAGCAGCCAAGAAGTGGGGGGGGGACAGGTCAGGCAGCCCCAGCATTTT	CASSQEVGGGQVRQPQHF
TRBJ1-1	many	14	-	TRBV6-5	TGTGCCAGCAGCTCGTCCGGGGCTGACACTGAAGCTTTCTTT	CASSSSGADTEAFF
TRBJ1-5	many	18	-	TRBV23-1	TGCGCCAGCAGTCAATCGAACAGGGCGCTATATAGCAATCAGCCCCAGCATTTT	CASSQSNRALYSNQPQHF
TRBJ2-7	many	13	-	TRBV20-1	TGCAGTGCTAAACCGGGACTCACCTACGAGCAGTACTTC	CSAKPGLTYEQYF
TRBJ2-3	many	13	-	TRBV6-5	TGTGCCAGCAGTTACTCGACAGGTGATACGCAGTATTTT	CASSYSTGDTQYF
TRBJ2-3	many	14	-	TRBV7-8	TGTGCCAGCAGCCTAGGGGGGCGCACAGATACGCAGTATTTT	CASSLGGRTDTQYF
TRBJ1-5	-	14	-	TRBV27	TGTGCCGGCAGTAAAGGGGGGGGCAGGCAGCCCCAGCATTTT	CAGSKGGGRQPQHF
TRBJ2-7	-	13	-	TRBV19	TGTGCCAGTAGTACCGGACTGATCTCCGCGCAGTACTTC	CASSTGLISAQYF
TRBJ1-1	few	13	-	TRBV7-6	TGTGCCAGCAGCTTAGCTGGGGGGGCTGAAGCTTTCTTT	CASSLAGGAEAFF
TRBJ2-1	few	13	TRBD1	TRBV24-1	TGTGCCACCAGCCTGACAGGGTTTGGTGAGCAGTTCTTC	CATSLTGFGEQFF
TRBJ2-1	-	12	-	TRBV11-3	TGTGCCAGCAGCTTGGGGGATTCAGGGCAGTTCTTC	CASSLGDSGQFF
TRBJ2-2	-	17	-	TRBV2	TGTGCCAGCAGTGAAATAGTGGGGGCAGGGATCACCGGGGAGCTGTTTTTT	CASSEIVGAGITGELFF
TRBJ2-7	few	15	TRBD1	TRBV7-6	TGTGCCAGCAGCACTGAGACAGGGGGGTCGGGGGAGCAGTACTTC	CASSTETGGSGEQYF
TRBJ2-7	-	18	TRBD2	TRBV4-1	TGCGCCAGCAGCCAGTTAGGACAAGCCGGGGGGGGATCCTACGAGCAGTACTTC	CASSQLGQAGGGSYEQYF
TRBJ1-5	few	16	-	TRBV19	TGTGCCAGCACGGGGGGAGCCGGAGGGGGCAATCAGCCCCAGCATTTT	CASTGGAGGGNQPQHF
TRBJ2-7	few	14	-	TRBV7-9	TGTGCCAGCAGCCAGGGCTTGGGGATATACGAGCAGTACTTC	CASSQGLGIYEQYF
TRBJ2-7	many	13	TRBD2	TRBV27	TGTGCCAGCAAAGCGGGAGGGTCCTACGAGCAGTACTTC	CASKAGGSYEQYF
TRBJ2-6	few	20	TRBD2	TRBV7-6	TGTGCCAGCAGCTTAGGGGGTGGACTAGAATGGAGCTCTGGGGCCAACGTCCTGACTTTC	CASSLGGGLEWSSGANVLTF
TRBJ2-5	many	14	-	TRBV28	TGTGCCAGCAGTAAGGGACTCTGGACCGAGACCCAGTACTTC	CASSKGLWTETQYF
TRBJ1-2	few	14	TRBD1	TRBV7-9	TGTGCCAGCAGCTCGGACAGGGGACTCTATGGCTACACCTTC	CASSSDRGLYGYTF
TRBJ2-7	-	14	-	TRBV27	TGTGCCAGCAGTGCGGACAGCCATCCAGACGAGCAGTACTTC	CASSADSHPDEQYF
TRBJ2-3	many	12	-	TRBV20-1	TGCAGTGCTGGATTTATTACAGATACGCAGTATTTT	CSAGFITDTQYF
TRBJ2-6	-	17	TRBD1	TRBV9	TGTGCCAGCAGCGACAGACAGGGGTCCTCTGGGGCCCCCGTCCTGACTTTC	CASSDRQGSSGAPVLTF
TRBJ2-3	many	15	TRBD2	TRBV9	TGTGCCAGCAGCGTAGGCGGGAGTGGTACAGATACGCAGTATTTT	CASSVGGSGTDTQYF
TRBJ2-6	many	17	-	TRBV27	TGTGCCAGCAGAGTAGTGGGGGTCACATCTGGGGCCAACGTCCTGACTTTC	CASRVVGVTSGANVLTF
TRBJ1-5	many	14	-	TRBV19	TGTGCCAGTGGGCGGGCGCTACCCAATCAGCCCCAGCATTTT	CASGRALPNQPQHF
TRBJ2-1	many	13	-	TRBV10-3	TGTGCCATCAGTGACAGCTCCTACAATGAGCAGTTCTTC	CAISDSSYNEQFF
TRBJ2-7	many	13	TRBD1	TRBV23-1	TGCGCCAGCAGCCCAGGGACAGGGCACGAGCAGTACTTC	CASSPGTGHEQYF
TRBJ2-7	few	14	-	TRBV6-1	TGTGCCAGCAGTGAAGGACGACTGAGTTACGAGCAGTACTTC	CASSEGRLSYEQYF
TRBJ2-5	many	14	-	TRBV6-5	TGTGCCAGCAGAGACCGGGACACACAAGAGACCCAGTACTTC	CASRDRDTQETQYF
TRBJ1-1	many	14	TRBD1	TRBV27	TGTGCCAGCTGGGACAGGGGTCGGAATGGTGAAGCTTTCTTT	CASWDRGRNGEAFF
TRBJ1-5	few	11	-	TRBV6-6	TGTGCCAGCGGCAGGGGTCAGCCCCAGCATTTT	CASGRGQPQHF
TRBJ2-3	few	12	-	TRBV3-1	TGTGCCAGCAGCCAAAACACAGATGCGCAGTATTTT	CASSQNTDAQYF